This T cell receptor beta chain was documented in a study of low-dose radiotherapy and immunotherapy resistance in tumors. Across the whole study: The regimen for patients comprised intravenous nivolumab 240 mg every two weeks plus intravenous ipilimumab 1 mg/kg every six weeks.

Sample time point: before trial treatment. Nivolumab, ipilimumab, aspirin, low-dose cyclophosphamide and low-dose radiotherapy were given to donors. This clonotype was counted ten times or more. CDR1 and CDR2 from the germline V gene are MNHEY and SVGEGT. Trimming cost V 4 bases and J 1 base, with 20 bases left between them. The CDR3 runs to 18 residues. Priming of first-strand cDNA relied on TRAV- and TRBV-specific primers (covering alpha and beta chains). TCRs were amplified for roughly 20 PCR cycles with a constant-region primer and V-primer adapter. MiXCR, applied by TCRdb to the reads, yields one record per CDR3 protein. The sample holds tens of thousands of distinct CDR3 sequences, 15% to 20% seen once.

The sequencing here drew on PBMCs, taken before treatment. The V gene is TRBV6-2 or TRBV6-3, the J gene TRBJ2-4; D is perhaps TRBD1 or TRBD2 (5 bases each). The sequence derives from a male donor with prostate cancer. The DNA of the CDR3 is TGTGCCAGCAGTTCCTTTGATGAGGGGACGGAGGCCAAAAACATTCAGTACTTC. This sequence encodes CASSSFDEGTEAKNIQYF.